The entry that follows covers one T cell receptor (beta chain) sequence. Its antigen is currently unknown. Each CDR3 protein is one row after TCRdb ran MiXCR on the 5' RACE reads. This table holds over 250,000 distinct CDR3 sequences, roughly 5% found once. V was pared by 6 bases and J by 1 base, with 19 bases between. CDR1 and CDR2 from the germline V gene are SGHRS and YFSETQ. The CDR3 runs to 16 residues. This sample stems from a study of T cells after yellow fever vaccination. The study's findings and limits: Researchers report a weaker secondary response that nonetheless peaked faster, day 5 versus 15. Among primary-vaccination clones, most reappeared after the booster, at about 95% for CD4 and around 91% for CD8.

The sample here was CD4+ T cells sorted from PBMCs, taken on the day of the yellow fever booster vaccination. The clonotype originates from a man aged 18 to 35 who received the YFV17D yellow fever vaccine. This chain connects TRBV5-1 to TRBJ2-5, with D possibly called TRBD1 or TRBD2 (5 bases each). Here the CDR3 reads CASTHGRQGPQETQYF. The CDR3 nucleotides are TGCGCCAGCACACACGGTCGCCAGGGACCCCAAGAGACCCAGTACTTC.